This TCR beta chain was captured in a study of vaccination effects on CD4 cells after COVID-19. The repertoire was sequenced with immunoSEQ multiplex PCR; TCRdb's copy has only in-frame clones and lacks some. The sample holds around 69,000 clones, less than 80% seen once. With respect to this clone: Its target is not known.

Having been cultured for approximately ten days, the cells underwent CD4+ T cell isolation. Participants were given two doses of BNT162b2 or mRNA-1273 vaccine. Half-medium replacement with IL-2 medium occurred on days 3 and 7. From germline, CDR1 is SQVTM and CDR2 ANQGSEA. The CDR3 spans 13 residues. Trimming shortened V by 8 bases and J by 7 bases, and 20 bases separated the two germline ends. This material consisted of CD4+ T cells from PBMCs cultured without peptide, taken after COVID-19 vaccination. This receptor was obtained from a human donor who received a COVID-19 vaccine. The J gene is TRBJ1-2, the V gene TRBV29-1, with D hard to call. The CDR3 nucleotides read TGCAGCCTCCGACTCCCTTCCGGGTTTGGCTACACCTTC. Translated: CSLRLPSGFGYTF.